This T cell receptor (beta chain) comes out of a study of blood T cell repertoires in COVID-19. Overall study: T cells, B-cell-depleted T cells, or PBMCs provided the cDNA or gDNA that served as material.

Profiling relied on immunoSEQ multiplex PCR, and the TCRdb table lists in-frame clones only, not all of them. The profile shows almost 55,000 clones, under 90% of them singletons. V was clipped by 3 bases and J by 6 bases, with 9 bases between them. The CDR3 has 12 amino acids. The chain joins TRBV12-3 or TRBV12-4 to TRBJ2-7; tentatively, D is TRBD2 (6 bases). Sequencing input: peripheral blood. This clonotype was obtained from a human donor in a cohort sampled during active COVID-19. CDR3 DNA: TGTGCCAGCAGTTTTGGAGGGCGCGAGCAGTACTTC. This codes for CASSFGGREQYF.